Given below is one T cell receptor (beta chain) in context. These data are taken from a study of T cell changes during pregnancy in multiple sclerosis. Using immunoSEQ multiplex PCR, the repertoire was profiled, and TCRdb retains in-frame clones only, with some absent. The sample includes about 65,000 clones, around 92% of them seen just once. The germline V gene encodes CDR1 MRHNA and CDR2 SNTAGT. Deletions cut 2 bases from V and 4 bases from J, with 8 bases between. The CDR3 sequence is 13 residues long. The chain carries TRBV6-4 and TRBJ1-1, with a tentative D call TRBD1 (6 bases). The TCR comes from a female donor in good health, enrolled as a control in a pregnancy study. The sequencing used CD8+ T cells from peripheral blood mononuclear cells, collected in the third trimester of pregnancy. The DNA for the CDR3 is TGTGCCAGCAGTGACGGCAGGGGCACTGAAGCTTTCTTT. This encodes CASSDGRGTEAFF.